The 21 T cell receptor beta chains reported below all come from one sample, sequenced in a study of cytomegalovirus exposure and HLA in healthy donors. Researchers ran the PCR with 60 Vbeta and 13 Jbeta primers. Sequencing used immunoSEQ multiplex PCR; TCRdb keeps in-frame clones, though not all of them. The sample has about 140,000 clones, roughly 75% seen once; the top ten hold around 2.9%. The source material was PBMCs. Receptors were obtained from a female donor in good health and CMV-seronegative.

CDR3: CSVGPGRVGNTEAFF. The CDR3, as DNA: TGCAGCGTTGGCCCGGGGAGGGTCGGGAACACTGAAGCTTTCTTT. V and J are TRBV29-1 and TRBJ1-1; D is unclear. Germline CDR1 is SQVTM and CDR2 is ANQGSEA. This CDR3 comprises 15 residues. Between the trimmed V and J ends, which lost 4 bases and 1 base, there was a span of 16 bases.

The J gene is TRBJ2-1, the V gene TRBV4-2; 10 positions match TRBD2. Germline V gives CDR1 LGHNA, CDR2 YNFKEQ. Trimming cost V 5 bases and J 0 bases; bases outside gene matches: 4. This CDR3 contains 16 residues. The CDR3, as DNA: TGTGCCAGCAGCATGAGCGGGAGGGTCTCCTACAATGAGCAGTTCTTC. Translating it yields CASSMSGRVSYNEQFF.

J is TRBJ2-7 and V is TRBV27, with TRBD1 identical over 8 bases. J lost 5 bases, V lost 3 bases, and 6 bases had no gene match. The CDR3 is 14 amino acids. Looked up from germline, CDR1 is MNHEY and CDR2 is SMNVEV (reference sequence). This CDR3 is CASSFKDRAHEQYF. The CDR3 DNA reads TGTGCCAGCAGTTTTAAGGACAGGGCCCACGAGCAGTACTTC.

This chain joins TRBV7-8 and TRBJ2-5; tentatively, D is TRBD2 (5 bases). Germline values: CDR1 SGHVS, CDR2 FQNEAQ. This CDR3 region has 15 residues. Trimming took off 3 bases at V and 4 bases at J, with 15 bases between the two ends. CDR3 bases: TGTGCCAGCAGCTTTCGACTGGGAAGCGGAGAGACCCAGTACTTC. Translating it yields CASSFRLGSGETQYF. Supplemented by reference TRBV7-8 and TRBJ2-5, the full variable domain reads GAGVSQSPRYKVAKRGQDVALRCDPISGHVSLFWYQQALGQGPEFLTYFQNEAQLDKSGLPSDRFFAERPEGSVSTLKIQRTQQEDSAVYLCASSFRLGSGETQYFGPGTRLLVL.

The CDR3 loop reads CASSVGVSNQPQHF. DNA of the CDR3: TGTGCCAGCAGCGTAGGAGTTAGCAATCAGCCCCAGCATTTT. This sequence joins TRBV9 and TRBJ1-5; D not certain. This CDR3 has 14 amino acids. V lost 0 bases, J lost 0 bases, and 4 bases lay in between. Germline V CDR1 and CDR2: SGDLS, YYNGEE.

The chain uses TRBV15 and TRBJ2-5, with TRBD2 identical over 8 bases. CDR3 length: 15 amino acids. Looked up from germline, CDR1 is LNHNV and CDR2 is YYDKDF (reference sequence). V shed 3 bases and J 5 bases; nucleotides not matched to a gene: 8. DNA for the CDR3: TGTGCCACCAGCAGGGCGGGGGGAAGCGGGGAGACCCAGTACTTC. Its translation: CATSRAGGSGETQYF.

Concerning this clone: Mismatch with germline at one junction end may stem from a read error. The CDR3 nucleotides read TGTGCCTGGAGTGAGGGGGGGCCCGGTTGGTTC. It encodes CAWSEGGPGWF. The V call is TRBV30, the J call TRBJ2-7; D may be TRBD2 (7 bases). The CDR3 extends over 11 amino acids. Germline loops: CDR1 GTSNPN, CDR2 SVGIG (reference sequence).

This clone came up a few times. CDR3 sequence reads: CASSFAREAGELFF. In nucleotides, the CDR3 is TGTGCCAGCAGTTTCGCGCGGGAAGCCGGGGAGCTGTTTTTT. V is TRBV28 and J is TRBJ2-2; possibly TRBD2 for D (6 bases). CDR3 length equals 14 residues. Trimming took off 3 bases at V and 6 bases at J, with 11 bases between the two ends. Germline V gene lookup returns CDR1 MDHEN and CDR2 SYDVKM.

This rearrangement joins TRBV28 to TRBJ2-5, with D possibly matching TRBD1 (6 bases). The CDR3 is made up of 14 amino acids. V lost 8 bases, J lost 2 bases, and 15 bases lay in between. Per germline, CDR1 MDHEN and CDR2 SYDVKM. Here the CDR3 reads CASQASGAQETQYF. Here the CDR3 DNA reads TGTGCCAGCCAGGCCTCAGGGGCTCAAGAGACCCAGTACTTC.

This chain links TRBV11-2 with TRBJ2-7; possible D gene TRBD1, 6 bases. This CDR3 is 16 amino acids long. The germline V gene encodes CDR1 SGHAT and CDR2 FQNNGV. V was shortened by 7 bases and J by 0 bases, with 19 bases between the two germline ends. CDR3 protein: CASNIIGTTLSYEQYF. CDR3 sequence (DNA): TGTGCCAGCAACATAATAGGGACAACTCTCTCCTACGAGCAGTACTTC.

This clone was detected only a few times. At one end, the junction sequence differs from germline, possibly due to a read error. The chain employs TRBV27 and TRBJ1-2; D perhaps matches TRBD1 (5 bases). Germline V gives CDR1 MNHEY, CDR2 SMNVEV (reference sequence). This CDR3 comprises 17 residues. The CDR3 here is CASSPIGTYLANYGYPF. The CDR3, as DNA: TGTGCCAGCAGTCCCATAGGGACTTACCTCGCTAACTATGGCTACCCCTTC.

The chain has TRBV30 and TRBJ2-5; 7 bases fit TRBD2. Germline V gene sequence: CDR1 GTSNPN, CDR2 SVGIG (reference sequence). With V trimmed by 2 bases and J by 4 bases, 7 bases remained unmatched. CDR3 length: 14 amino acids. The CDR3 sequence is CAWSSGAGRETQYF. CDR3 DNA: TGTGCCTGGAGTAGCGGGGCGGGTCGAGAGACCCAGTACTTC.

The gene calls are TRBV5-6 and TRBJ1-1; D gene unclear. The germline V gene has CDR1 SGHDT and CDR2 YYEEEE. V lost 2 bases, J lost 4 bases, and 12 bases lay in between. This CDR3 is built from 14 residues. The CDR3 nucleotides are TGTGCCAGCAGCTTACGAGTAAACGGCACTGAAGCTTTCTTT. It translates to CASSLRVNGTEAFF.

The chain recombines TRBV28 with TRBJ2-3; perhaps TRBD2 as D (7 bases). Germline V CDR1 and CDR2: MDHEN, SYDVKM. V lost 8 bases and J lost 6, with 18 bases in between. This CDR3 contains 14 residues. The CDR3 DNA reads as TGTGCCAGCCGCCCGAGGGGGGGCAGCGATACGCAGTATTTT. It yields the protein CASRPRGGSDTQYF.

This chain joins TRBV7-3 and TRBJ2-3, with 12 bases that match TRBD2. V gave up 2 bases and J gave up 4 bases; unmatched junction bases: 4. Germline V gives CDR1 SGHTA, CDR2 FQGTGA. This CDR3 is built from 16 residues. The CDR3 region has the DNA TGTGCCAGCAGCTTACGGCTAGCGGGAGGGGCAGATACGCAGTATTTT. Amino acid sequence: CASSLRLAGGADTQYF. Full variable domain (rest looked up from reference TRBV7-3 and TRBJ2-3): GAGVSQTPSNKVTEKGKYVELRCDPISGHTALYWYRQSLGQGPEFLIYFQGTGAADDSGLPNDRFFAVRPEGSVSTLKIQRTERGDSAVYLCASSLRLAGGADTQYFGPGTRLTVL.

This clone appeared once. The rearrangement links TRBV18 to TRBJ1-2; D is unclear. Trimming cost V 0 bases and J 4 bases, with 12 bases left between them. Germline CDR1 reads KGHSH; CDR2 reads LQKENI. CDR3 length equals 15 residues. CDR3 in amino acids: CASSPPAGNFYGYTF. DNA of the CDR3: TGTGCCAGCTCACCACCGGCGGGAAACTTCTATGGCTACACCTTC. Based on the CDR3 plus reference TRBV18 and TRBJ1-2, the full variable domain is NAGVMQNPRHLVRRRGQEARLRCSPMKGHSHVYWYRQLPEEGLKFMVYLQKENIIDESGMPKERFSAEFPKEGPSILRIQQVVRGDSAAYFCASSPPAGNFYGYTFGSGTRLTVV.

The CDR3 sequence: CATSTISGNTIYF. The CDR3 DNA is TGTGCCACCAGCACCATCTCTGGAAACACCATATATTTT. The gene calls are TRBV15 and TRBJ1-3; D is uncertain. The germline V gene encodes CDR1 LNHNV and CDR2 YYDKDF (reference sequence). The V end was cut by 4 bases, the J end by 0 bases, with 4 bases between. The CDR3 is 13 amino acids.

J is TRBJ1-1 and V is TRBV5-1; D remains ambiguous. Per the germline V gene, CDR1 is SGHRS and CDR2 is YFSETQ. This CDR3 has 14 amino acids. V was cut by 4 bases and J by 0 bases, with 10 bases left in between. The CDR3 DNA follows: TGCGCCAGCAGCCCGGGATGGGTGAACACTGAAGCTTTCTTT. This gives the protein CASSPGWVNTEAFF. Full variable domain (missing parts from reference TRBV5-1 and TRBJ1-1): KAGVTQTPRYLIKTRGQQVTLSCSPISGHRSVSWYQQTPGQGLQFLFEYFSETQRNKGNFPGRFSGRQFSNSRSEMNVSTLELGDSALYLCASSPGWVNTEAFFGQGTRLTVV.

This clone was recorded only once. V is TRBV11-2 and J is TRBJ2-7, with TRBD1 matching over 9 bases. The CDR3 totals 14 residues. V shed 5 bases and J 4 bases; nucleotides not matched to a gene: 6. Germline V gives CDR1 SGHAT, CDR2 FQNNGV. The CDR3 sequence is CASSPGTGRYEQYF. As DNA, the CDR3 is TGTGCCAGCAGCCCCGGGACAGGGAGATACGAGCAGTACTTC.

This clone was counted a few times. One junction end disagrees with the germline gene, perhaps due to a read error. The J gene is TRBJ2-6, the V gene TRBV6-1; no definite D call. Looked up from germline, CDR1 is MNHNS and CDR2 is SASEGT. This CDR3 has 15 amino acids. The CDR3 spells CASREALSGANVLTF. As DNA, the CDR3 is TGTGCCAGCAGAGAAGCCCTCTCTGGGGCCAACGTCCTGACTTTC.

J is TRBJ2-5 and V is TRBV5-1; no firm D call. Germline V gene sequence: CDR1 SGHRS, CDR2 YFSETQ. Between the trimmed V and J ends, which lost 4 bases and 3 bases, there was a span of 4 bases. This CDR3 region has 11 residues. This CDR3 reads CASSREETQYF. The CDR3 region has the DNA TGCGCCAGCAGCCGTGAAGAGACCCAGTACTTC.